These 9 T cell receptor beta chains share one sample of origin, sequenced in a study of T cells in Graves' hyperthyroidism and ophthalmopathy. Amplification yielded TCR beta CDR3 regions, with RNA transcripts as the source. The HTBI primer set drove a first-round RT-PCR of the TCR CDR3. MiXCR, applied by TCRdb to the multiplex PCR reads, yields one record per CDR3 protein. Of under 350,000 distinct CDR3 sequences in the sample, about a sixth are singletons; the top ten hold just over 55%. Material: blood. The receptors here all came from a woman aged 55-70 years with Graves' ophthalmopathy.

This clonotype was recorded many times. The rearrangement uses TRBV28 and TRBJ2-1; 12 bases fit TRBD2. Germline V gives CDR1 MDHEN, CDR2 SYDVKM. Losses at the gene ends were 1 base for V and 9 bases for J; bases not matched to a gene: 1. CDR3 length: 14 amino acids. This CDR3 is CASSLSSGRAEQFF. CDR3 sequence (DNA): TGTGCCAGCAGTTTATCTAGCGGGAGGGCTGAGCAGTTCTTC.

This clonotype has more than one count but fewer than ten. The CDR3 coding sequence is TGTGCCAGCAGTGAAGCGCGGAATGGGGACACTGAAGCTTTCTTT. It yields the protein CASSEARNGDTEAFF. The chain couples TRBV25-1 to TRBJ1-1; D not certain. Germline lookup yields CDR1 MGHDK and CDR2 SYGVNS. The CDR3 totals 15 residues. Trimming stripped 2 bases from V and 3 bases from J, with 13 bases between.

This clonotype was recorded at least ten times. The V call is TRBV28, the J call TRBJ2-1, with TRBD2 identical over 8 bases. This CDR3 has 17 amino acids. Germline CDR1 is MDHEN and CDR2 is SYDVKM. The trim removed 2 bases at V and 9 bases at J, leaving 15 bases unmatched. CDR3: CASSLIAPGTRASEQFF. For the CDR3, the DNA is TGTGCCAGCAGTTTAATAGCCCCCGGGACTAGAGCCAGTGAGCAGTTCTTC.

This clonotype was observed many times. This chain joins TRBV5-1 and TRBJ2-7, with TRBD2 identical over 15 bases. The CDR3 loop spans 17 amino acids. V lost 4 bases and J lost 0; bases outside the gene matches: 5. Per germline, CDR1 SGHRS and CDR2 YFSETQ. The CDR3 region has the DNA TGCGCCAGCAGCACCGGGACTAGCGGGGGGAGCTCCTACGAGCAGTACTTC. Residues: CASSTGTSGGSSYEQYF.

J is TRBJ2-1 and V is TRBV27; a possible D gene is TRBD2 (6 bases). Germline V gene sequence: CDR1 MNHEY, CDR2 SMNVEV (reference sequence). Trimming pared 6 bases from V and 7 bases from J, leaving 28 bases between. The CDR3 consists of 18 residues. In DNA, the CDR3 is TGTGCCAGCAGCTCTTCCCGCGGGGCAACTCCGGGGTGGAATGAGCAGTTCTTC. It is translated as CASSSSRGATPGWNEQFF.

This clonotype was found many times. The DNA of the CDR3 is TGCAGTGCTAGAGAAGTAACAGCGTATCAGCCCCAGCATTTT. Its protein is CSAREVTAYQPQHF. The chain combines TRBV20-1 with TRBJ1-5, with D hard to call. Germline CDR1 DFQATT, CDR2 SNEGSKA (reference sequence). V was cut by 0 bases and J by 5 bases, with 11 bases left in between. The CDR3 loop spans 14 amino acids.

In its sample, this clonotype was seen many times. The chain is built from TRBV20-1 and TRBJ1-1, with D perhaps matching TRBD1 (5 bases). The CDR3 length is 13 residues. The V end was cut by 6 bases, the J end by 1 base, with 12 bases between. Germline lookup yields CDR1 DFQATT and CDR2 SNEGSKA (reference sequence). CDR3 nucleotide sequence: TGCAGTGCAGGGGTGGGCGCGAACACTGAAGCTTTCTTT. Protein product: CSAGVGANTEAFF.

This clonotype was seen at least ten times. The J gene is TRBJ2-3, the V gene TRBV7-2; D unclear. Germline-derived CDR1 and CDR2 are SGHTA and FQGNSA. Trimming left V 2 bases short and J 4 bases short, with 4 bases between. The CDR3 has 12 amino acids. The chain's CDR3 is CASSLSADTQYF. DNA for the CDR3: TGTGCCAGCAGCTTATCGGCAGATACGCAGTATTTT.

The genes are TRBV28 and TRBJ2-5; 9 bases are a match to TRBD1. The CDR3 spans 14 residues. CDR1 and CDR2 (germline): MDHEN, SYDVKM. J gave up 5 bases and V 7 bases, and 8 bases lay outside the gene matches. CDR3 region: CASMIDRGLETQYF. CDR3 nucleotide sequence: TGTGCCAGCATGATCGACAGGGGGTTGGAGACCCAGTACTTC. The full variable domain, with the rest looked up from reference TRBV28 and TRBJ2-5, is DVKVTQSSRYLVKRTGEKVFLECVQDMDHENMFWYRQDPGLGLRLIYFSYDVKMKEKGDIPEGYSVSREKKERFSLILESASTNQTSMYLCASMIDRGLETQYFGPGTRLLVL.